Each of the 28 T cell receptor beta chains below was sequenced from the same sample in a study of blood T cell repertoires in COVID-19. Assay: immunoSEQ multiplex PCR; the TCRdb copy retains only in-frame clones and omits some. The sample consists of around 200,000 clones, more than 80% of them appearing once. The sequenced sample consisted of PBMCs or T cells enriched from blood (not recorded which). These receptors originate from a middle-aged woman with acute COVID-19.

DNA for the CDR3: TGTGCCAGCAGGAGACAGGGTTCTCAGCCCCAGCATTTT. This gives the protein CASRRQGSQPQHF. The rearrangement uses TRBV12-3 or TRBV12-4 and TRBJ1-5, with 7 nucleotides matching TRBD1. V shed 6 bases, J shed 6 bases, and the junction held 5 bases outside the gene matches. This CDR3 is built from 13 residues.

This chain links TRBV15 with TRBJ2-1, with 7 nucleotides matching TRBD1. The germline gives CDR1 LNHNV, CDR2 YYDKDF (reference sequence). CDR3 length equals 16 residues. V dropped 2 bases and J dropped 2; count of bases not matched to a gene: 6. CDR3 loop: CATSRLRQGPYNEQFF. DNA for the CDR3: TGTGCCACCAGCAGACTTCGACAGGGACCCTACAATGAGCAGTTCTTC.

The V call is TRBV7-6, the J call TRBJ2-3; perhaps TRBD1 as D (5 bases). CDR3 length: 16 amino acids. Trimming shortened V by 3 bases and J by 2 bases, and 15 bases separated the two germline ends. From germline, CDR1 is SGHVS and CDR2 FNYEAQ. The CDR3 nucleotides read TGTGCCAGCAGCTTTAGGGGCTACCCAGACACAGATACGCAGTATTTT. Protein sequence: CASSFRGYPDTDTQYF.

The genes are TRBV6-2 or TRBV6-3 and TRBJ1-2; maybe TRBD1 (6 bases). CDR1 MNHEY and CDR2 SVGEGT come from the germline V gene. V shed 5 bases and J shed 6 bases, with 16 bases lying between them. CDR3 length: 14 amino acids. CDR3: CASSEAGTLHGYTF. The DNA for the CDR3 is TGTGCCAGCAGTGAGGCCGGGACATTACATGGCTACACCTTC.

V usage is TRBV5-1 and J usage is TRBJ1-1; the D is unclear. Germline V gives CDR1 SGHRS, CDR2 YFSETQ. V shed 4 bases and J shed 3 bases, with 10 bases lying between them. The CDR3 sequence is 13 residues long. The CDR3 DNA reads TGCGCCAGCAGCACCCCTCGGTACACTGAAGCTTTCTTT. Translating it yields CASSTPRYTEAFF.

The rearrangement links TRBV15 to TRBJ1-4; tentative D call: TRBD1 (5 bases). The V gene's germline CDR1 is LNHNV and CDR2 YYDKDF (reference sequence). Trimming cost V 0 bases and J 8 bases, with 22 bases left between them. CDR3 length equals 18 residues. DNA for the CDR3: TGTGCCACCAGCAGAGATGTTCCCAGGCCCAGCGGGGGAGAAAAACTGTTTTTT. This sequence encodes CATSRDVPRPSGGEKLFF. Based on the CDR3 plus reference TRBV15 and TRBJ1-4, the full variable domain is DAMVIQNPRYQVTQFGKPVTLSCSQTLNHNVMYWYQQKSSQAPKLLFHYYDKDFNNEADTPDNFQSRRPNTSFCFLDIRSPGLGDTAMYLCATSRDVPRPSGGEKLFFGSGTQLSVL.

Only one count was recorded for this clone. The genes are TRBV19 and TRBJ1-2, with 7 bases aligning to TRBD1. Germline assignment: CDR1 LNHDA and CDR2 SQIVND (reference sequence). The V and J ends lost 5 bases and 6 bases, in that order; junction bases with no gene match: 15. The CDR3 contains 16 residues. The CDR3 nucleotides are TGTGCCAGTAGTGCTGCCTCTTGGACAGGAGACGATGGCTACACCTTC. Protein product: CASSAASWTGDDGYTF.

To note about this clone: In the same sample, other DNA sequences code for this CDR3. The chain is built from TRBV2 and TRBJ1-1, with 9 bases matching TRBD1. CDR1 and CDR2 (germline): SNHLY, FYNNEI. The CDR3 runs 14 residues. V lost 6 bases, J lost 0 bases, and 2 bases stayed unmatched. CDR3 sequence: CASSYRGLNTEAFF. DNA of the CDR3: TGTGCCAGCAGCTACAGGGGGCTGAACACTGAAGCTTTCTTT.

This clone was found once. V and J are TRBV2 and TRBJ1-5; a weak D match, TRBD1 (5 bases). Trimming shortened V by 4 bases and J by 5 bases, and 9 bases separated the two germline ends. Germline V gene sequence: CDR1 SNHLY, CDR2 FYNNEI. The CDR3 consists of 13 residues. CDR3 bases: TGTGCCAGCAGTGTGGGGGGATATCAGCCCCAGCATTTT. It translates to CASSVGGYQPQHF.

The chain uses TRBV6-5 and TRBJ1-1; TRBD1 aligns across 7 bases. J gave up 9 bases and V 2 bases, and 6 bases lay outside the gene matches. The V gene's germline CDR1 is MNHEY and CDR2 SVGAGI. The CDR3 is 13 amino acids. The CDR3 DNA reads as TGTGCCAGCAGTTACACCCGGACAGGACAAGCTTTCTTT. Translating it yields CASSYTRTGQAFF.

Only a few counts were recorded for this clone. CDR3 DNA: TGTGCCAGCAGTCGGGACAGGGGAAACAATCAGCCCCAGCATTTT. The encoded protein is CASSRDRGNNQPQHF. This chain uses TRBV2 with TRBJ1-5, with 10 nucleotides matching TRBD1. V was clipped by 5 bases and J by 3 bases; unmatched bases: 4. CDR3 length equals 15 residues. CDR1 is SNHLY, CDR2 FYNNEI, per germline.

This clone was detected only once. CDR3 region: CASSLDGNSPLHF. In DNA, the CDR3 is TGTGCCAGCAGCCTAGACGGTAATTCACCCCTCCACTTT. The V gene is TRBV7-2, the J gene TRBJ1-6; D is undetermined. The CDR3 totals 13 residues. Germline V gene lookup returns CDR1 SGHTA and CDR2 FQGNSA. Deletions cut 5 bases from V and 6 bases from J, with 8 bases between.

The chain has TRBV7-6 and TRBJ1-1; a weak D match, TRBD1 (6 bases). With 5 bases removed from V and 6 bases from J, the gap between germline ends came to 16 bases. Germline V gives CDR1 SGHVS, CDR2 FNYEAQ. This CDR3 is built from 14 residues. CDR3 DNA: TGTGCCAGCAGCCCTGGGGGGGCTCTCGCTGAAGCTTTCTTT. Encoded protein: CASSPGGALAEAFF.

A note on this clone: Germline is not matched at one junction end, which may reflect a read error. V gene TRBV7-7 combines with J gene TRBJ1-1, with D uncertain. This CDR3 has 13 amino acids. The germline V gene encodes CDR1 SSHAT and CDR2 FNYEAQ (reference sequence). CDR3: CASSVGRDTEAFF. CDR3 nucleotide sequence: TGTGCTAGCAGCGTTGGGCGGGACACTGAAGCTTTCTTT.

The chain recombines TRBV7-3 with TRBJ1-4; D perhaps matches TRBD1 (6 bases). Germline-derived CDR1 and CDR2 are SGHTA and FQGTGA. The V end was cut by 0 bases, the J end by 4 bases, with 15 bases between. The CDR3 loop spans 17 amino acids. CDR3 sequence: CASSLTPTGLGNEKLFF. DNA of the CDR3: TGTGCCAGCAGCTTAACCCCAACAGGGTTGGGTAATGAAAAACTGTTTTTT.

The chain links TRBV4-1 to TRBJ1-2; TRBD1 matches at 9 bases. Germline lookup yields CDR1 MGHRA and CDR2 YSYEKL. Trimming took 3 bases from V and 0 from J; bases not matched to a gene: 11. This CDR3 is built from 18 residues. The CDR3 protein is CASSQDPGQGPSNYGYTF. Written as DNA, the CDR3 is TGCGCCAGCAGCCAGGATCCGGGACAGGGCCCTTCTAACTATGGCTACACCTTC.

This chain links TRBV15 with TRBJ1-2; D gene unclear. This CDR3 has 12 residues. With 4 bases removed from V and 3 bases from J, the gap between germline ends came to 6 bases. Germline lookup yields CDR1 LNHNV and CDR2 YYDKDF (reference sequence). CDR3 bases: TGTGCCACCAGCAAGAACTACTATGGCTACACCTTC. It codes for CATSKNYYGYTF.

This clone was seen a few times. The genes are TRBV5-6 and TRBJ1-2, with D possibly being TRBD1 (5 bases). Germline assignment: CDR1 SGHDT and CDR2 YYEEEE. This CDR3 comprises 16 residues. V was shortened by 0 bases and J by 4 bases, with 16 bases between the two germline ends. In DNA form, the CDR3 reads TGTGCCAGCAGCTTGGTTGCGGGGGAGCGTTCCTATGGCTACACCTTC. It yields the protein CASSLVAGERSYGYTF.

The chain employs TRBV4-1 and TRBJ1-6; 9 positions match TRBD1. The germline V gene encodes CDR1 MGHRA and CDR2 YSYEKL. This CDR3 has 14 residues. Losses at the gene ends were 5 bases for V and 8 bases for J; bases not matched to a gene: 4. The CDR3 loop reads CASSVWDRDSPLHF. The CDR3 nucleotides read TGCGCCAGCAGCGTCTGGGACAGGGATTCACCCCTCCACTTT.

The chain combines TRBV18 with TRBJ2-5, with a possible D match to TRBD2 (5 bases). Trimming cost V 4 bases and J 3 bases, with 27 bases left between them. The CDR3 is made up of 19 amino acids. Germline loops: CDR1 KGHSH, CDR2 LQKENI. The CDR3 loop is CASSRLDPRRGGGKETQYF. The CDR3 DNA reads TGTGCCAGCTCACGCCTCGACCCGAGACGCGGAGGTGGCAAAGAGACCCAGTACTTC.

The chain uses TRBV29-1 and TRBJ1-2, with a weak D call TRBD1 (6 bases). Trimming left V 6 bases short and J 8 bases short, with 13 bases between. The CDR3 runs to 11 residues. Germline V CDR1 and CDR2: SQVTM, ANQGSEA. CDR3 in DNA: TGCAGCGTCGGGACATTGGGGGGCTACACCTTC. It yields the protein CSVGTLGGYTF.

The rearrangement joins TRBV7-2 to TRBJ1-2; no clear D. The CDR3 is made up of 13 amino acids. Germline V gene sequence: CDR1 SGHTA, CDR2 FQGNSA. The V gene lost 5 bases and the J gene lost 0 bases, with 7 bases spanning the gap. CDR3 sequence: CASSPSPNYGYTF. CDR3 nucleotides: TGTGCCAGCAGCCCCTCCCCTAACTATGGCTACACCTTC. The whole variable domain, remainder taken from reference TRBV7-2 and TRBJ1-2, is GAGVSQSPSNKVTEKGKDVELRCDPISGHTALYWYRQSLGQGLEFLIYFQGNSAPDKSGLPSDRFSAERTGGSVSTLTIQRTQQEDSAVYLCASSPSPNYGYTFGSGTRLTVV.

The chain uses TRBV27 and TRBJ1-5, with 7 bases that match TRBD1. This CDR3 has 16 residues. Germline V gives CDR1 MNHEY, CDR2 SMNVEV (reference sequence). Trimming took 6 bases from V and 3 from J; bases not matched to a gene: 11. This chain's CDR3 is CASSDSQTGNNQPQHF. Here the CDR3 DNA reads TGTGCCAGCAGCGATAGCCAGACAGGGAACAATCAGCCCCAGCATTTT.

DNA of the CDR3: TGTGCCTGGAGTAGAGGCGGGGTGGGGATGGAGCAGTTCTTC. Protein product: CAWSRGGVGMEQFF. This chain connects TRBV30 to TRBJ2-1; D may be TRBD2 (6 bases). Trimming took off 2 bases at V and 10 bases at J, with 18 bases between the two ends. Germline V CDR1 and CDR2: GTSNPN, SVGIG (reference sequence). The CDR3 runs 14 residues.

The chain has TRBV19 and TRBJ1-5, with a weak D call TRBD1 (6 bases). Between the trimmed V and J ends, which lost 7 bases and 4 bases, there was a span of 14 bases. The CDR3 totals 14 residues. Looked up from germline, CDR1 is LNHDA and CDR2 is SQIVND (reference sequence). For the CDR3, the DNA is TGTGCCAGTACCCCGGACAGCGTTAATCAGCCCCAGCATTTT. It yields the protein CASTPDSVNQPQHF.

V usage is TRBV20-1 and J usage is TRBJ1-1, with D hard to call. Germline V CDR1 and CDR2: DFQATT, SNEGSKA (reference sequence). V lost 7 bases and J 3 bases, leaving 9 bases between the germline ends. This CDR3 comprises 11 residues. This chain's CDR3 is CSGRRDTEAFF. CDR3 DNA: TGCAGTGGACGGAGGGACACTGAAGCTTTCTTT.

The chain couples TRBV20-1 to TRBJ1-2, with no clear D. Trimming took 3 bases from V and 2 from J, leaving 16 bases between them. Germline V CDR1 and CDR2: DFQATT, SNEGSKA (reference sequence). CDR3 size: 15 residues. In DNA form, the CDR3 reads TGCAGTGCTAGTTCCGGGTCCATACTCAACTATGGCTACACCTTC. Translating it yields CSASSGSILNYGYTF.

V usage is TRBV9 and J usage is TRBJ2-4, with 10 positions matching TRBD1. The germline V gene has CDR1 SGDLS and CDR2 YYNGEE. The CDR3 length is 14 residues. Trimming removed 3 bases from V and 5 bases from J; junction bases left unmatched: 2. The CDR3 bases are TGTGCCAGCAGCGGGGGACAGGGGCAAAACATTCAGTACTTC. It translates to CASSGGQGQNIQYF.